This T cell receptor beta chain was obtained from a study of blood T cell repertoires in COVID-19 (dated by TCRdb to the early 2020s). Regarding the research as a whole: Samples covering the acute and convalescent phases of COVID-19 were provided by collaborators in the United States, Italy and Spain. The prospective study material was composed of cDNA or gDNA derived from T cells, B-cell-depleted T cells, or PBMCs. The dataset comprised deeply sampled blood TCRbeta repertoires from subjects exposed to, actively infected with, or recovered from COVID-19. The repertoires were released in a freely available public database intended as a resource for research on the immune response to SARS-CoV-2. Samples came from the ongoing ImmuneRACE study (first 160 participants) plus 1,254 subjects from 6 global collaborators. Nearly every sample came with metadata listing a de-identified subject ID, COVID-19 status, age in years and sex. Where HLA class I and class II types were available, the types were taken from metadata supplied by the sample provider, not from assay-based typing. General conclusions and limits of the study: The quantity of clinical and demographic metadata differed by source and by participant and was supplied without curation.

Trimmed from V: 2 bases; trimmed from J: 4 bases; junction bases lacking a gene match: 3. From the cysteine up to the phenylalanine, the CDR3 has a length of 15 residues. CDR3 DNA is the only sequence kept; it has 45 bases, read in frame from the first base. The germline V gene specifies SGHVS as CDR1 and FQNEAQ as CDR2. TCRbeta CDR3 regions were amplified from genomic DNA by means of the immunoSEQ Assay, a bias-controlled multiplex PCR. Per the original workflow: Within the assay, amplification of reference gene primers was used to estimate how many nucleated cells each sample contained. To quantify the absolute abundance of each unique TCRbeta CDR3 rearrangement, sequence reads were collapsed and filtered. For each sample, productive Simpson clonality was calculated as the square root of Simpson's diversity index across productive rearrangements. What TCRdb holds here is the immuneACCESS table cut down to in-frame rearrangements. Part of the clones is not present; checked against another copy, under half of the missing clones reflect an unresolved V gene, and the others are unexplained. Clone size and V and J calls were adopted from that table, with D and trimming inferred from the DNA. Recorded for this sample are approximately 180,000 clones; roughly 89% of them occurred a single time. The top ten clonotypes cover about 2.2% of the sample.

Enrolling through a virtual design, the prospective study's participants ranged in age from about 18 to 89 years and lived across about two dozen United States geographic areas. In the prospective study, participants were assigned to cohorts based on the clinical history participants reported in a screening survey and a study questionnaire. Each participant in the prospective study had whole blood, serum and a nasopharyngeal or oropharyngeal swab collected by mobile phlebotomists. Over a roughly 2-month period, participants in the prospective study had the option of providing additional blood draws and questionnaires. Blood samples from the prospective study were shipped frozen or at room temperature prior to DNA extraction. To note about this clone: Its antigen remains unidentified. It has no much larger one-base neighbor in the sample; base qualities were not kept.

The receptor was isolated from a woman in her 40s with acute COVID-19. Sequencing was done on a sample of PBMCs or T cells enriched from blood (not recorded which). The V and J segments used are TRBV7-8 and TRBJ1-1; 11 of the junction bases match TRBD1. In nucleotide form, the sequence is TGTGCCAGCAGCTTAACCGGGACAGGGGGCACTGAAGCTTTCTTT. Translated, it gives CASSLTGTGGTEAFF. Supplemented by the reference TRBV7-8 and TRBJ1-1 proteins around the CDR3, the complete variable domain is GAGVSQSPRYKVAKRGQDVALRCDPISGHVSLFWYQQALGQGPEFLTYFQNEAQLDKSGLPSDRFFAERPEGSVSTLKIQRTQQEDSAVYLCASSLTGTGGTEAFFGQGTRLTVV.